This T cell receptor beta chain comes out of a study of blood T cell repertoires in COVID-19. Measured with immunoSEQ multiplex PCR; TCRdb has only the in-frame clones, and not every one. The sample includes some 260,000 clones, more than 70% of them seen just once. This CDR3 has 13 amino acids. Germline CDR1 and CDR2: SSHAT and FNYEAQ (reference sequence). Notes on this clone: At one boundary the junction diverges from the germline segment, which might be a read error.

This sequence joins TRBV7-7 and TRBJ2-1, with 8 bases matching TRBD2. The sequencing input was peripheral blood. This clonotype was sampled from a woman aged 18-29 years with acute or convalescent COVID-19. CDR3 sequence: CASSFGTSSEQFF. CDR3 DNA: TGTGCTAGCAGCTTCGGGACTAGTAGTGAGCAGTTCTTC.